These 4 T cell receptor beta chains share one sample of origin, sequenced in a study of T cells after yellow fever vaccination. TCRdb passed the 5' RACE reads through MiXCR, listing each CDR3 protein once. The sample records a few hundred thousand distinct CDR3 sequences, over 3.5% being singletons. The sample consisted of PBMCs, taken 5 days after the yellow fever booster vaccination. The origin of the receptors is a man aged 18-30 years who received the YFV17D yellow fever vaccine.

In this sample, this clonotype turned up many times. The chain links TRBV5-1 to TRBJ2-1; D gene uncertain. Trimming took off 2 bases at V and 1 base at J, with 10 bases between the two ends. CDR1 SGHRS and CDR2 YFSETQ come from the germline V gene. The CDR3 runs to 15 residues. The CDR3 spells CASSLRPESYNEQFF. The CDR3 DNA sequence: TGCGCCAGCAGCTTAAGACCAGAGTCCTACAATGAGCAGTTCTTC.

This clonotype was detected only a few times. Written as DNA, the CDR3 is TGCGCCAGCAGCCAGTCCACGGGACAGACTAACTATGGCTACACCTTC. It is translated as CASSQSTGQTNYGYTF. The genes are TRBV4-1 and TRBJ1-2; 7 nucleotides agree with TRBD1. Germline V CDR1 and CDR2: MGHRA, YSYEKL. V was pared by 3 bases and J by 0 bases, with 7 bases of the junction left unmatched. The CDR3 is made up of 16 amino acids.

The chain couples TRBV9 to TRBJ2-1, with 11 positions matching TRBD2. The CDR3 spans 14 residues. CDR1 is SGDLS, CDR2 YYNGEE, per germline. Trimming cost V 1 base and J 6 bases; bases outside gene matches: 0. CDR3 sequence reads: CASSVLAGGNEQFF. In DNA form, the CDR3 reads TGTGCCAGCAGCGTACTAGCGGGGGGCAATGAGCAGTTCTTC.

The chain links TRBV6-1 to TRBJ1-1; D gene uncertain. This CDR3 is 11 amino acids long. Germline V CDR1 and CDR2: MNHNS, SASEGT. The ends were cut back, 4 bases at V and 8 bases at J, with 8 bases in the middle. CDR3 region: CASSALGEAFF. Written as DNA, the CDR3 is TGTGCCAGCAGTGCGCTAGGGGAAGCTTTCTTT.